These 27 T cell receptor beta chains originate from one sample sequenced in a study of PD-1 blockade in classical Hodgkin lymphoma (dated by TCRdb to 2020 to 2022). Library preparation used the immunoSEQ multiplex PCR assay. TCRdb re-hosts the immuneACCESS table, in-frame sequences only. Its copies lack some clones; in the studies checked, an unresolved V gene accounts for under half of them, and the cause for the rest is not known. Recorded for this sample are 57,000 or so clones; approximately 88% of them occurred a single time. Around 13% of the sample is held by the ten biggest clonotypes. Per the publication, the time point label means: cycle 1 day 1 (C1D1), immediately before nivolumab initiation. Every trial patient had relapsed following autologous stem cell transplantation, and prior brentuximab vedotin exposure was what differed among cohorts A, B and C. The specimen comprised peripheral blood mononuclear cells (PBMCs), sampled at baseline. These receptors originate from a human donor with classical Hodgkin lymphoma.

The V and J genes are TRBV9 and TRBJ2-3; no definite D call. Germline values: CDR1 SGDLS, CDR2 YYNGEE. The V and J ends lost 1 base and 2 bases respectively, with 2 bases between them. This CDR3 spans 12 amino acids. The CDR3 DNA follows: TGTGCCAGCAGCGTATTCACAGATACGCAGTATTTT. It yields the protein CASSVFTDTQYF.

V usage is TRBV15 and J usage is TRBJ2-1, with TRBD1 as a possible D gene (7 bases). The germline CDR1 and CDR2 sequences are LNHNV and YYDKDF (reference sequence). There are 16 residues in the CDR3. V lost 3 bases and J 2 bases, leaving 14 bases between the germline ends. This chain's CDR3 is CATSRSRGAPYNEQFF. CDR3 bases: TGTGCCACCAGCAGGAGCAGGGGGGCCCCCTACAATGAGCAGTTCTTC.

This chain joins TRBV30 and TRBJ2-7; D is unresolved. Deletions cut 1 base from V and 2 bases from J, with 3 bases between. CDR1 and CDR2 (germline): GTSNPN, SVGIG (reference sequence). There are 11 residues in the CDR3. Here the CDR3 reads CAWSGTYEQYF. CDR3 bases: TGTGCCTGGAGTGGAACCTACGAGCAGTACTTC.

The chain combines TRBV30 with TRBJ2-7, with D possibly TRBD2 on 6 matching bases. The CDR3 runs to 13 residues. Germline CDR1 reads GTSNPN; CDR2 reads SVGIG (reference sequence). The V gene lost 2 bases and the J gene lost 4 bases, with 12 bases spanning the gap. CDR3 sequence: CAWSTGRLYEQYF. CDR3 in DNA: TGTGCCTGGAGTACGGGGAGGTTGTACGAGCAGTACTTC.

The chain combines TRBV18 with TRBJ1-6; unclear D gene. The CDR3 runs 13 residues. Germline loops: CDR1 KGHSH, CDR2 LQKENI. V dropped 2 bases and J dropped 10 bases, with 9 bases sitting between them. The CDR3 loop reads CASSPGPQSPLHF. The CDR3 DNA sequence: TGTGCCAGCTCACCAGGACCGCAATCACCCCTCCACTTT.

In this sample, this clone turned up once. The J gene is TRBJ2-7, the V gene TRBV14; TRBD1 might be the D (6 bases). The CDR3 covers 15 residues. Trimming left V 4 bases short and J 2 bases short, with 15 bases between. CDR1 and CDR2 from the germline V gene are SGHDN and FVKESK. CDR3 loop: CASSLRGGSTYEQYF. The CDR3 DNA reads TGTGCCAGCAGCCTTAGAGGGGGTTCGACCTACGAGCAGTACTTC. The full variable domain, its missing parts supplied by reference TRBV14 and TRBJ2-7, is EAGVTQFPSHSVIEKGQTVTLRCDPISGHDNLYWYRRVMGKEIKFLLHFVKESKQDESGMPNNRFLAERTGGTYSTLKVQPAELEDSGVYFCASSLRGGSTYEQYFGPGTRLTVT.

This chain connects TRBV28 to TRBJ1-4; no firm D call. CDR1 and CDR2 from the germline V gene are MDHEN and SYDVKM. The CDR3 is 12 amino acids. Deletions cut 2 bases from V and 10 bases from J, with 8 bases between. The chain's CDR3 is CASSLVEGKLFF. In nucleotides, the CDR3 is TGTGCCAGCAGTTTAGTAGAGGGAAAACTGTTTTTT.

This clone was counted a single time. The V and J genes are TRBV6-4 and TRBJ2-2; the match to TRBD1 covers 7 bases. CDR3 length: 13 residues. The V gene end was trimmed by 7 bases and the J gene end by 3 bases; junction bases not matched to a gene: 2. The V gene's germline CDR1 is MRHNA and CDR2 SNTAGT. CDR3 loop: CASKGADTGELFF. The CDR3 DNA sequence: TGTGCCAGCAAGGGGGCGGACACCGGGGAGCTGTTTTTT.

V gene TRBV9 combines with J gene TRBJ2-3; TRBD2 aligns across 13 bases. V was clipped by 0 bases and J by 2 bases; unmatched bases: 6. Germline V gene lookup returns CDR1 SGDLS and CDR2 YYNGEE. The CDR3 runs to 18 residues. CDR3 in amino acids: CASSVGTSGGYFTDTQYF. The CDR3 DNA sequence: TGTGCCAGCAGCGTAGGGACTAGCGGGGGTTATTTCACAGATACGCAGTATTTT.

The chain employs TRBV5-4 and TRBJ2-2; 7 bases are a match to TRBD2. V trimming: 0 bases; J trimming: 7 bases; junction bases outside the gene matches: 3. Germline V gives CDR1 SGHNT, CDR2 YYREEE (reference sequence). This CDR3 has 14 residues. The CDR3 nucleotides are TGTGCCAGCAGCTTGGGGACTAGAAGCGGGGAGCTGTTTTTT. Translating gives CASSLGTRSGELFF.

This clone has only one observation. The V and J genes are TRBV5-3 and TRBJ1-1; D call uncertain. TRBV5-3 is filed as an ORF, its function uncertain. V was trimmed by 8 bases and J by 2 bases, leaving 10 bases between them. This CDR3 contains 12 residues. CDR3 in DNA: TGTGCCAGTCCCGATGTTAACACTGAAGCTTTCTTT. Amino acid sequence: CASPDVNTEAFF.

The rearrangement links TRBV6-5 to TRBJ2-5; no reliable D call. This CDR3 has 16 residues. V lost 0 bases and J lost 0, with 11 bases in between. Per germline, CDR1 MNHEY and CDR2 SVGAGI. CDR3 DNA: TGTGCCAGCAGTTACTCTCCAGTTTTGTACCAAGAGACCCAGTACTTC. Protein sequence: CASSYSPVLYQETQYF.

The V gene is TRBV29-1, the J gene TRBJ2-7; perhaps TRBD1 as D (6 bases). CDR3 length equals 13 residues. Germline CDR1 and CDR2: SQVTM and ANQGSEA. The ends were cut back, 5 bases at V and 4 bases at J, with 15 bases in the middle. As DNA, the CDR3 is TGCAGCGTTACCCAGGGGACGGTATACGAGCAGTACTTC. This codes for CSVTQGTVYEQYF.

V and J are TRBV7-6 and TRBJ2-1; either TRBD1 or TRBD2 may supply D (5 bases each). Per the germline V gene, CDR1 is SGHVS and CDR2 is FNYEAQ. The CDR3 length is 13 residues. Between the trimmed V and J ends, which lost 6 bases and 8 bases, there was a span of 14 bases. The DNA for the CDR3 is TGTGCCAGCAGAGGAACCGGGGCCCATGAGCAGTTCTTC. This encodes CASRGTGAHEQFF.

The chain recombines TRBV6-5 with TRBJ2-7; D uncertain. Germline CDR1 is MNHEY and CDR2 is SVGAGI. V was clipped by 5 bases and J by 6 bases, with 8 bases between them. This CDR3 is 11 amino acids long. CDR3 loop: CASSPNGEQYF. The CDR3 nucleotides read TGTGCCAGCAGTCCCAACGGCGAGCAGTACTTC.

The genes are TRBV5-1 and TRBJ2-7; TRBD1 agrees at 7 bases. The CDR3 length is 15 residues. Germline trimming cut 3 bases from V and 1 base from J; bases unmatched to any gene: 7. Germline lookup yields CDR1 SGHRS and CDR2 YFSETQ. CDR3 amino acids: CASSYQDRFSYEQYF. CDR3 nucleotides: TGCGCCAGCAGCTACCAGGACAGGTTTTCCTACGAGCAGTACTTC.

The rearrangement uses TRBV15 and TRBJ2-3; the match to TRBD1 covers 8 bases. The germline V gene has CDR1 LNHNV and CDR2 YYDKDF (reference sequence). J was trimmed by 4 bases and V by 1 base; bases with no gene match: 4. The CDR3 sequence is 15 residues long. The CDR3 DNA is TGTGCCACCAGCAGAGCCAGGGGGCTTGCAGATACGCAGTATTTT. This encodes CATSRARGLADTQYF.

The J gene is TRBJ2-5, the V gene TRBV28, with D possibly TRBD1 on 6 matching bases. The germline gives CDR1 MDHEN, CDR2 SYDVKM. This CDR3 has 16 residues. V lost 4 bases and J 1 base, leaving 16 bases between the germline ends. The CDR3 loop is CASSSLNRAGQETQYF. CDR3 in DNA: TGTGCCAGCAGTTCCCTTAACAGGGCGGGCCAAGAGACCCAGTACTTC.

This rearrangement joins TRBV11-2 to TRBJ2-3, with a tentative D call TRBD2 (5 bases). Trimming left V 4 bases short and J 0 bases short, with 11 bases between. This CDR3 spans 15 amino acids. Germline V gene data show CDR1 as SGHAT and CDR2 as FQNNGV. The CDR3 is CASSSGLGSTDTQYF. The CDR3 region has the DNA TGTGCCAGCAGCTCCGGACTGGGTAGCACAGATACGCAGTATTTT.

The rearrangement links TRBV10-1 to TRBJ2-7; 7 bases agree with TRBD1. The junction had 6 bases not matched to a gene; V was cut back by 8 bases and J by 5 bases. The CDR3 is 12 residues long. CDR1 is WNHNN, CDR2 SYGVQD, per germline (reference sequence). CDR3: CASGDSIHEQYF. DNA of the CDR3: TGCGCCAGCGGGGACAGTATCCACGAGCAGTACTTC.

For the CDR3, the DNA is TGTGCCAGTAGTATCGGGACTACCCCCTACGAGCAGTACTTC. Translation gives CASSIGTTPYEQYF. The chain employs TRBV19 and TRBJ2-7, with 7 bases matching TRBD2. Germline V gives CDR1 LNHDA, CDR2 SQIVND (reference sequence). V was clipped by 3 bases and J by 2 bases; unmatched bases: 4. There are 14 residues in the CDR3.

Here the CDR3 reads CASSPDSLDGYTF. In DNA form, the CDR3 reads TGTGCCAGCAGCCCGGACAGCCTTGATGGCTACACCTTC. The V gene is TRBV7-2, the J gene TRBJ1-2, with D possibly matching TRBD1 (6 bases). Trimming took off 5 bases at V and 6 bases at J, with 13 bases between the two ends. The germline CDR1 and CDR2 sequences are SGHTA and FQGNSA. The CDR3 loop spans 13 amino acids.

The chain carries TRBV6-5 and TRBJ1-2; D uncertain. CDR1 and CDR2 from the germline V gene are MNHEY and SVGAGI. This CDR3 comprises 13 residues. The V gene lost 4 bases and the J gene lost 0 bases, with 6 bases spanning the gap. The CDR3 here is CASSSRANYGYTF. Written as DNA, the CDR3 is TGTGCCAGCAGTTCCAGAGCTAACTATGGCTACACCTTC.

The J gene is TRBJ1-1, the V gene TRBV19, with unresolved D. V was shortened by 3 bases and J by 5 bases, with 13 bases between the two germline ends. Germline CDR1 LNHDA, CDR2 SQIVND (reference sequence). The CDR3 is 14 residues long. The CDR3 sequence is CASSIGQPGTEAFF. For the CDR3, the DNA is TGTGCCAGTAGTATCGGGCAGCCGGGGACTGAAGCTTTCTTT.

This clone was picked up one time. The chain employs TRBV7-3 and TRBJ2-5, with 7 bases that match TRBD1. The CDR3 extends over 16 amino acids. Per germline, CDR1 SGHTA and CDR2 FQGTGA. Germline trimming cut 2 bases from V and 6 bases from J; bases unmatched to any gene: 12. The CDR3 loop is CASSLPLDREEKTQYF. CDR3 in DNA: TGTGCCAGCAGCTTACCTCTCGACAGGGAAGAAAAGACCCAGTACTTC. The variable domain in full, completed from reference TRBV7-3 and TRBJ2-5, reads GAGVSQTPSNKVTEKGKYVELRCDPISGHTALYWYRQSLGQGPEFLIYFQGTGAADDSGLPNDRFFAVRPEGSVSTLKIQRTERGDSAVYLCASSLPLDREEKTQYFGPGTRLLVL.

The J gene is TRBJ1-2, the V gene TRBV20-1; D not certain. This CDR3 contains 10 residues. Per the germline V gene, CDR1 is DFQATT and CDR2 is SNEGSKA (reference sequence). Between the trimmed V and J ends, which lost 5 bases and 2 bases, there was a span of 3 bases. CDR3: CSAGNYGYTF. CDR3 DNA sequence: TGCAGTGCTGGGAACTATGGCTACACCTTC.

This rearrangement joins TRBV10-1 to TRBJ2-3, with D uncertain. V lost 5 bases, J lost 4 bases, and 4 bases lay in between. The CDR3 loop spans 11 amino acids. Germline V CDR1 and CDR2: WNHNN, SYGVQD (reference sequence). This CDR3 reads CASSRSDTQYF. Written as DNA, the CDR3 is TGCGCCAGCAGTCGGTCAGATACGCAGTATTTT.